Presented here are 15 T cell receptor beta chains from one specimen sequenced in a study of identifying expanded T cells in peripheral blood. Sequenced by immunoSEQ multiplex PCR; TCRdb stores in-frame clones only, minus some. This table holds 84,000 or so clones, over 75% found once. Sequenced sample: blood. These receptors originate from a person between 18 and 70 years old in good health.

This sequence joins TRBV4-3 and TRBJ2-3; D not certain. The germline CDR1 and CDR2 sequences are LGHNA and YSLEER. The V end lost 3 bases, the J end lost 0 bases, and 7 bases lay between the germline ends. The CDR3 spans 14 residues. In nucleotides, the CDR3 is TGCGCCAGCAGCCAGCCGAGTAGCACAGATACGCAGTATTTT. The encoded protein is CASSQPSSTDTQYF.

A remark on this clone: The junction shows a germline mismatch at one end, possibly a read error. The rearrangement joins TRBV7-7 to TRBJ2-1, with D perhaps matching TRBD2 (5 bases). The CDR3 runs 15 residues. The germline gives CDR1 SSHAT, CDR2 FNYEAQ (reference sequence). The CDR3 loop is CASSRGLSSYNEQFF. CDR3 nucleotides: TGTGCTAGCAGCCGCGGACTCAGCTCCTACAATGAGCAGTTCTTC.

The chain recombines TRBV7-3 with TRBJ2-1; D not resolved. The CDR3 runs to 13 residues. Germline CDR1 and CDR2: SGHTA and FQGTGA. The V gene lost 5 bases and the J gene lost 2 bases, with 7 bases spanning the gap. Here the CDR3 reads CASSPGPYNEQFF. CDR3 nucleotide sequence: TGTGCCAGCAGCCCCGGACCCTACAATGAGCAGTTCTTC.

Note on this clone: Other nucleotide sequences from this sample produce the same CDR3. The DNA for the CDR3 is TGTGCCAGCAGCTTTCGGCAGGACCAAGAGACCCAGTACTTC. This translates into CASSFRQDQETQYF. The chain couples TRBV13 to TRBJ2-5; D remains unclear. The V end was cut by 3 bases, the J end by 0 bases, with 8 bases between. The CDR3 contains 14 residues. Germline CDR1 reads PRHDT; CDR2 reads FYEKMQ (reference sequence).

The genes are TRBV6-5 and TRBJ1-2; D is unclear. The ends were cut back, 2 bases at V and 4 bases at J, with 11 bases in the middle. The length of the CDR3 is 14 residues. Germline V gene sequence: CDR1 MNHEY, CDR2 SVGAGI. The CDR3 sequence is CASSYHRDGYGYTF. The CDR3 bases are TGTGCCAGCAGTTACCATAGGGATGGCTATGGCTACACCTTC.

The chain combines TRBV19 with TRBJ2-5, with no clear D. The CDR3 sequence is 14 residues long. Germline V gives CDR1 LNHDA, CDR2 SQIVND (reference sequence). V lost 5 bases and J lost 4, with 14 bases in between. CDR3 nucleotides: TGTGCCAGTAGTTACCCCGGCAGGCGAGAGACCCAGTACTTC. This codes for CASSYPGRRETQYF.

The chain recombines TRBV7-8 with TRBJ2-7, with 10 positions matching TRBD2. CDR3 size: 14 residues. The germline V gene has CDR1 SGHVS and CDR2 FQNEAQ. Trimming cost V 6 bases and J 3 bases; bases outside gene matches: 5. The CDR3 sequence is CASSKLAGIYEQYF. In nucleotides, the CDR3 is TGTGCCAGCAGTAAACTAGCGGGAATCTACGAGCAGTACTTC.

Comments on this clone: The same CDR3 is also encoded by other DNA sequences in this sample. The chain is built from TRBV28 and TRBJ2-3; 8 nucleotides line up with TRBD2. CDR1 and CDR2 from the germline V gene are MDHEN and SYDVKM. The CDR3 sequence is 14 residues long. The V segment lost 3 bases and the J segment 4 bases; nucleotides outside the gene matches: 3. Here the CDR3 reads CASSFTGGADTQYF. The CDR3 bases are TGTGCCAGCAGTTTTACGGGAGGGGCAGATACGCAGTATTTT.

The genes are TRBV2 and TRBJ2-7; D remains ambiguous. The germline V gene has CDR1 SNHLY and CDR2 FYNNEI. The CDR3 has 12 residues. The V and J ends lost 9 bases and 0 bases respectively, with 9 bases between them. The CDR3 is CASGVGSYEQYF. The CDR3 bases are TGTGCCAGTGGGGTAGGCTCCTACGAGCAGTACTTC. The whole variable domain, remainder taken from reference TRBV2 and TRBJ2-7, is EPEVTQTPSHQVTQMGQEVILRCVPISNHLYFYWYRQILGQKVEFLVSFYNNEISEKSEIFDDQFSVERPDGSNFTLKIRSTKLEDSAMYFCASGVGSYEQYFGPGTRLTVT.

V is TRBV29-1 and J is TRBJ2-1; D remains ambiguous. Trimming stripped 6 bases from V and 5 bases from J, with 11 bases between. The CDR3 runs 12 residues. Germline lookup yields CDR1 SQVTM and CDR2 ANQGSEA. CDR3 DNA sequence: TGCAGCGTACGGCCCCTCGACAATGAGCAGTTCTTC. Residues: CSVRPLDNEQFF.

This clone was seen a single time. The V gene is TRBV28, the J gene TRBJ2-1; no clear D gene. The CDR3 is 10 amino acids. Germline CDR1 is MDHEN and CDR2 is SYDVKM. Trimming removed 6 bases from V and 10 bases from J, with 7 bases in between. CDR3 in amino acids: CASSSREQFF. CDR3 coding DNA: TGTGCCAGCAGCTCGAGGGAGCAGTTCTTC.

DNA of the CDR3: TGCGCCAGCAGTCAATCACGGCAGGACCGCGGGGGGACCCAGTACTTC. Residues: CASSQSRQDRGGTQYF. V is TRBV23-1 and J is TRBJ2-5, with 7 bases matching TRBD2. TRBV23-1 is an ORF, and what it does is uncertain. With 0 bases clipped from V and 7 bases from J, the junction kept 11 bases outside the gene matches. The CDR3 has 16 residues.

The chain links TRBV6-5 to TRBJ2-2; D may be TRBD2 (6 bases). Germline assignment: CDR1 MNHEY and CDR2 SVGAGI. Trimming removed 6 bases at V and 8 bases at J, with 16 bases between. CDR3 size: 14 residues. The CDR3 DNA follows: TGTGCCAGCAGGCGGGACCCCTTGATAGGGGAGCTGTTTTTT. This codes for CASRRDPLIGELFF.

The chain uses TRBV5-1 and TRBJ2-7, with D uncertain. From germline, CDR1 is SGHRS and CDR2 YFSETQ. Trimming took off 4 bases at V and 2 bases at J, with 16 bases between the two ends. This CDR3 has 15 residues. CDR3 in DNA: TGCGCCAGCAGCGGTCGGTTCGCCCCCGCCTACGAGCAGTACTTC. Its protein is CASSGRFAPAYEQYF.

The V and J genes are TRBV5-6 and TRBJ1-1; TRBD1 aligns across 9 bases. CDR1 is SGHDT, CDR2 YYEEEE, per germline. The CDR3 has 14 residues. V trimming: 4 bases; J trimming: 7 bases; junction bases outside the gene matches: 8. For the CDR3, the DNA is TGTGCCAGCAGCCTAGGGGACAGGGAGGATGAAGCTTTCTTT. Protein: CASSLGDREDEAFF.